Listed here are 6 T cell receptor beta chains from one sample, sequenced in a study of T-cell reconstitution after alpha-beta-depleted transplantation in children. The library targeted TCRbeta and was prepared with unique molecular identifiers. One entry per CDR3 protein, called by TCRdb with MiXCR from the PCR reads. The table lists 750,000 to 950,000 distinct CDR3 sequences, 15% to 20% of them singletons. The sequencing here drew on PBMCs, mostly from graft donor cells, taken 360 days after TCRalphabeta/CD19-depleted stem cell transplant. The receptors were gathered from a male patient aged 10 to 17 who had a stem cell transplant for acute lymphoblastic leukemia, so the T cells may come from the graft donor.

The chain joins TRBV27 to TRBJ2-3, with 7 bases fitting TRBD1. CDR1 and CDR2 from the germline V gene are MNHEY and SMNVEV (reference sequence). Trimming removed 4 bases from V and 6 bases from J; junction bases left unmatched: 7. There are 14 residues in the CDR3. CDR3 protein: CASSYATGVDTQYF. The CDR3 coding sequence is TGTGCCAGCAGTTACGCCACAGGGGTGGATACGCAGTATTTT.

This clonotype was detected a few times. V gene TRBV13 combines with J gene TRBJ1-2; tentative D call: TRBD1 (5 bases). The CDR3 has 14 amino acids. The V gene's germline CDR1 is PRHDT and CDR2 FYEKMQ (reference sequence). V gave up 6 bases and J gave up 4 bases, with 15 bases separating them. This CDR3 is CASSRTGTGYGYTF. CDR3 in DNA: TGTGCCAGCAGTCGGACCGGGACGGGCTATGGCTACACCTTC. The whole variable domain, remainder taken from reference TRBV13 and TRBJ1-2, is AAGVIQSPRHLIKEKRETATLKCYPIPRHDTVYWYQQGPGQDPQFLISFYEKMQSDKGSIPDRFSAQQFSDYHSELNMSSLELGDSALYFCASSRTGTGYGYTFGSGTRLTVV.

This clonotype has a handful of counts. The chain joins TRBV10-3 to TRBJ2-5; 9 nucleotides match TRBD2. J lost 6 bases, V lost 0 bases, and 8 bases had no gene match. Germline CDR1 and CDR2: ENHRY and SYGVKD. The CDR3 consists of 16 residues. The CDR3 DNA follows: TGTGCCATCAGTGAGTCGAGGCGGGAGGGCCCGAAGACCCAGTACTTC. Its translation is CAISESRREGPKTQYF.

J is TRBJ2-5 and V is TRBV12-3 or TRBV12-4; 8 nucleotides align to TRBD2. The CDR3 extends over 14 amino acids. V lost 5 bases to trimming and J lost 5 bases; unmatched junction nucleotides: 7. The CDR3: CASSGTSRGETQYF. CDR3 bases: TGTGCCAGCAGTGGGACTAGTCGGGGGGAGACCCAGTACTTC.

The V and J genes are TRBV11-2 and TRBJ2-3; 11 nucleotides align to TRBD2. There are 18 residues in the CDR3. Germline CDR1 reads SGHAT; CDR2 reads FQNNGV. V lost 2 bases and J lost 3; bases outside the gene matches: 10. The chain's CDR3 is CASSLNGIGTSGTDTQYF. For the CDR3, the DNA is TGTGCCAGCAGCTTAAATGGGATTGGGACTAGCGGAACAGATACGCAGTATTTT.

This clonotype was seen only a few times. The CDR3 loop is CSARAPSGALSYEQYF. As DNA, the CDR3 is TGCAGTGCTAGAGCCCCTTCAGGAGCGCTCTCCTACGAGCAGTACTTC. The chain is built from TRBV20-1 and TRBJ2-7, with unresolved D. V lost 1 base to trimming and J lost 0 bases, with 16 bases between them. Germline values: CDR1 DFQATT, CDR2 SNEGSKA (reference sequence). CDR3 size: 16 residues.